This record looks at one T cell receptor beta chain sequence and its context. Its specific antigen is unknown. Base quality data are lacking; no much larger clone is found one base away. Libraries were prepared through RACE. Reads for this sample came from a NextSeq 500. Library preparation attached unique molecular identifiers to individual cDNA molecules for quantitative, reproducible TCR counting. Both TCR alpha and TCR beta chains were sequenced from each blood RNA sample. The study's own analysis went as follows. The median number of TCRs per sample was 95,638, ranging from about 23,224 to 700,000. V, J and CDR3 annotation of the TCR reads was performed with the Decombinator software suite. Every sample was subsampled to the same number of TCRs (28,000) for the PS versus PT1 abundance plots. Expanded TCRs were defined as absent before sensitization and observed at least eight times at the 2-week time point. TCRdb reanalyzed the raw reads on its own, using fastp at Q25 for trimming and MiXCR for clone calling, and kept in-frame beta chains. Rows are unified per CDR3 protein, each entry keeping the most common DNA and genes. The authors' filters were not applied to this entry. The sample contains some 400,000 distinct CDR3 sequences, 4% to 6% of them found a single time. The ten largest account for just over 2.5% of the sample.

Deletion took 3 bases off V and 3 bases off J, with a span of 8 bases between the germline ends. The cysteine opens and the phenylalanine closes a CDR3 of 14 amino acids. Just CDR3 DNA is preserved here, 42 bases in frame from base 1. This specimen's time point label, per the study, means: pre-sensitization, week 0. The meaning of the sample's treatment or condition label: therapeutic diphenylcyclopropenone sensitization with weekly scalp DPC. Blood at each patch-test visit was drawn before the patch test was applied. To be eligible, patients had to be aged 18 to 70, diagnosed with alopecia and judged suitable for DPC therapy, while pregnant patients were excluded. Total RNA was isolated from unfractionated whole blood collected in Tempus Blood RNA tubes. The data derive from a study of human T cells and chemical hapten exposure listed by TCRdb under 2021. Turning to the overall study: For sensitization, 2% DPC in acetone was applied to a 2 cm by 2 cm area of upper inner arm skin. Throughout the roughly 25-week study period, patients were also given weekly therapeutic DPC doses on the scalp. Patch testing was performed on the upper back with Finn chambers containing 0.01% DPC, and the patch tests were scored after 6 days according to International Contact Dermatitis Research Group standards. Alopecia areata with under or over 50% scalp involvement, alopecia totalis and alopecia universalis were represented in the patient cohort, which was mostly female. Libraries were pooled for sequencing, and per-sample TCR yields varied mainly because of small differences in library volumes within the pool. This study followed changes in the peripheral blood TCR repertoire in vivo during primary and secondary sensitization of alopecia patients to the hapten diphenylcyclopropenone (DPC). Patient blood was sampled pre-sensitization (week 0) and at 2, 6 and about 24 weeks after DPC sensitization. Blood for TCR sequencing was provided by twenty-nine alopecia patients at one to four time points (pre-sensitization, 2, 6 and 24 weeks). Points the paper makes about the study in general: Significantly more large CDR3 similarity clusters were formed by expanded TCRs than by pre-sensitization or healthy control sets, consistent with antigen-driven responses. The number of PT1 expanded TCRs positively correlated with patch test score, significant at thresholds 8, 16 and 32 but not 4. After repeated subsampling, changes were observed in the strength of the expansion versus patch-test correlation and in the threshold at which the correlation became significant. Because all patients had alopecia, a presumed autoimmune disease, the immune response of the patients might differ from that of healthy individuals. DPC sensitization did not change the number of TCRs with a frequency above 1 in 1000, and there was no evidence of changes in global repertoire structure.

The sample was whole blood, taken in connection with sensitization to the hapten diphenylcyclopropenone (DPC). The sequence derives from a woman aged 50 to 65 with alopecia areata. Some clones in this sample may be carry-over from other donors' samples. The rearrangement combines TRBV12-3 or TRBV12-4 with TRBJ2-2, with the D gene not clear enough to name. The DNA sequence follows: TGTGCCAGCAGTTTCGCCAGTCACACCGGGGAGCTGTTTTTT. Translation gives CASSFASHTGELFF.